These 15 T cell receptor beta chains share one sample of origin, sequenced in a study of glioma-infiltrating T cells. Using RNA template, CDR3s of TCR alpha and beta were amplified with iRepertoire arm-PCR. MiXCR, run by TCRdb on the multiplex PCR reads, gives a single entry per CDR3 protein. The sample yields about 45,000 distinct CDR3 sequences, more than 20% seen once. The sample was glioma tissue, nonneoplastic brain tissue, or PBMCs (not recorded which). All receptors come from a human donor with low-grade glioma or glioblastoma, undergoing nonglioma brain surgery, or in good health (not recorded which).

There are many counts of this clonotype. The chain is built from TRBV20-1 and TRBJ1-1, with D perhaps matching TRBD1 (6 bases). Germline V gene lookup returns CDR1 DFQATT and CDR2 SNEGSKA (reference sequence). Trimming took off 0 bases at V and 4 bases at J, with 12 bases between the two ends. The CDR3 covers 14 residues. As DNA, the CDR3 is TGCAGTGCTAGAGATGGGGGGCGGAGCACTGAAGCTTTCTTT. Encoded protein: CSARDGGRSTEAFF.

The sample holds many counts of this clonotype. For the CDR3, the DNA is TGTGCCAGCTCACCATCGGACAGGGGAGTATCCTACGAGCAGTACTTC. It specifies CASSPSDRGVSYEQYF. V usage is TRBV18 and J usage is TRBJ2-7; 9 bases fit TRBD1. Germline-derived CDR1 and CDR2 are KGHSH and LQKENI. This CDR3 is 16 amino acids long. Trimming cost V 2 bases and J 1 base; bases outside gene matches: 6.

This clonotype is judged medium-sized (0.01 to 0.1%). The V call is TRBV6-2 or TRBV6-3, the J call TRBJ2-3; D is uncertain. CDR3 length equals 13 residues. Per germline, CDR1 MNHEY and CDR2 SVGEGT. V lost 4 bases, J lost 3 bases, and 8 bases lay in between. CDR3 sequence reads: CASSFVRTDTQYF. As DNA, the CDR3 is TGTGCCAGCAGTTTTGTAAGGACAGATACGCAGTATTTT.

Within the sample, this clonotype is medium-sized. The genes are TRBV27 and TRBJ1-5; D uncertain. Germline V gene lookup returns CDR1 MNHEY and CDR2 SMNVEV (reference sequence). The CDR3 consists of 12 residues. V dropped 2 bases and J dropped 4 bases, with 3 bases sitting between them. Written as DNA, the CDR3 is TGTGCCAGCAGTTTACCTAATCAGCCCCAGCATTTT. Residues: CASSLPNQPQHF.

The chain carries TRBV12-3 or TRBV12-4 and TRBJ1-1, with D uncertain. This CDR3 region has 15 residues. V lost 3 bases to trimming and J lost 11 bases, with 22 bases between them. The CDR3 loop is CASSFGQAHEVEAFF. In DNA, the CDR3 is TGTGCCAGCAGTTTCGGGCAGGCCCATGAGGTCGAGGCTTTCTTT.

About this clonotype itself: A much larger clone lies one base from this, so it may be a read error. The chain links TRBV11-2 to TRBJ1-5; D uncertain. The CDR3 extends over 13 amino acids. Germline V gene lookup returns CDR1 SGHAT and CDR2 FQNNGV. The CDR3 reads CAGSLAGAQPQHF. CDR3 sequence (DNA): TGTGCCGGCAGCCTCGCAGGAGCCCAGCCCCAGCATTTT.

This clonotype showed up many times. The chain uses TRBV28 and TRBJ1-5; D is uncertain. The CDR3 is 11 amino acids. Trimming removed 5 bases from V and 7 bases from J, with 6 bases in between. Germline V CDR1 and CDR2: MDHEN, SYDVKM. The CDR3 is CASSLNQPQHF. The CDR3 DNA is TGTGCCAGCAGTCTAAACCAGCCCCAGCATTTT.

This clonotype was observed many times. The chain employs TRBV20-1 and TRBJ2-1, with TRBD1 identical over 7 bases. Germline V gene data show CDR1 as DFQATT and CDR2 as SNEGSKA (reference sequence). The CDR3 has 15 residues. V shed 1 base and J 9 bases; nucleotides not matched to a gene: 12. The CDR3 bases are TGCAGTGCTAGAGTAAGGTTGACAGGGATGCGTGAGCAGTTCTTC. Translation: CSARVRLTGMREQFF.

This clonotype was seen ten or more times. The chain combines TRBV20-1 with TRBJ1-5, with TRBD1 matching 8 bases. The J segment lost 6 bases and the V segment lost 1 base, leaving 8 bases of the junction unmatched. The V gene's germline CDR1 is DFQATT and CDR2 SNEGSKA (reference sequence). CDR3 length: 15 amino acids. The CDR3 bases are TGCAGTGCTAGAGTCCGAGGACAGGGCAGTCAGCCCCAGCATTTT. It is translated as CSARVRGQGSQPQHF.

In this sample, this clonotype turned up a few times. The rearrangement uses TRBV3-1 and TRBJ1-3; D is undetermined. The CDR3 loop spans 15 amino acids. V lost 0 bases, J lost 1 base, and 7 bases lay in between. The germline gives CDR1 LGHDT, CDR2 YNNKEL (reference sequence). The DNA of the CDR3 is TGTGCCAGCAGCCAAGATGCCAGTTCTGGAAACACCATATATTTT. It yields the protein CASSQDASSGNTIYF.

The J gene is TRBJ1-2, the V gene TRBV14; a weak D match, TRBD1 (5 bases). The ends were cut back, 0 bases at V and 5 bases at J, with 13 bases in the middle. The CDR3 is made up of 15 amino acids. CDR1 and CDR2 (germline): SGHDN, FVKESK. DNA of the CDR3: TGTGCCAGCAGCCAAGAAGGGACGGAGCTTTATGGCTACACCTTC. Protein: CASSQEGTELYGYTF.

This clonotype appeared many times. The chain uses TRBV5-1 and TRBJ2-1, with 9 bases fitting TRBD1. The CDR3 spans 14 residues. Germline loops: CDR1 SGHRS, CDR2 YFSETQ. With 3 bases clipped from V and 8 bases from J, the junction kept 6 bases outside the gene matches. CDR3: CASSWDRVSDEQFF. The CDR3 DNA reads as TGCGCCAGCAGCTGGGACAGGGTTAGTGATGAGCAGTTCTTC.

This clonotype has at least ten counts. This chain connects TRBV28 to TRBJ1-2, with a possible D match to TRBD1 (5 bases). Germline lookup yields CDR1 MDHEN and CDR2 SYDVKM. There are 14 residues in the CDR3. The V end was cut by 6 bases, the J end by 2 bases, with 13 bases between. CDR3 sequence: CASSASGGNYGYTF. CDR3 DNA sequence: TGTGCCAGCAGCGCCAGCGGGGGAAACTATGGCTACACCTTC.

The sample holds many counts of this clonotype. The chain recombines TRBV28 with TRBJ2-3, with D perhaps matching TRBD1 or TRBD2 (6 bases each). Deletions cut 6 bases from V and 3 bases from J, with 16 bases between. This CDR3 contains 15 residues. The germline V gene has CDR1 MDHEN and CDR2 SYDVKM. The CDR3 DNA is TGTGCCAGCAGCCATTCCGCGGGGACAACAGATACGCAGTATTTT. This encodes CASSHSAGTTDTQYF.

The chain uses TRBV5-1 and TRBJ2-3, with 13 bases aligning to TRBD2. Germline values: CDR1 SGHRS, CDR2 YFSETQ. The CDR3 runs 16 residues. V was pared by 5 bases and J by 0 bases, with 3 bases of the junction left unmatched. CDR3 in amino acids: CASRKGLAGSTDTQYF. Written as DNA, the CDR3 is TGCGCCAGCAGAAAGGGACTAGCGGGAAGCACAGATACGCAGTATTTT.